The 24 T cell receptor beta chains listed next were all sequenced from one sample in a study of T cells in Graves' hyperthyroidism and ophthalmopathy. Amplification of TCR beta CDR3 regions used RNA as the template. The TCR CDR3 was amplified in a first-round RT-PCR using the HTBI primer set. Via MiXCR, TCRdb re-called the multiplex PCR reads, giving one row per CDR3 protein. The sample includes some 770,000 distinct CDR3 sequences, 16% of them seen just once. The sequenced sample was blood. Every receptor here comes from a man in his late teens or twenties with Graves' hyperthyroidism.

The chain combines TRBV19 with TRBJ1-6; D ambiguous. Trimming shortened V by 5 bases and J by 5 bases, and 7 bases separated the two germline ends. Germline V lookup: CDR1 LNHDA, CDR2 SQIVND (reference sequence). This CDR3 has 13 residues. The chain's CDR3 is CASSETNNSPLHF. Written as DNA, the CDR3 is TGTGCCAGTAGTGAAACAAATAATTCACCCCTCCACTTT.

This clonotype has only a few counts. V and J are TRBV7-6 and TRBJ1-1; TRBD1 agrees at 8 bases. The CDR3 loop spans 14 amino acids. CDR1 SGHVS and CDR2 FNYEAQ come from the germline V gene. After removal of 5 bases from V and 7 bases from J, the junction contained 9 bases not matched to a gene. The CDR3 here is CASSSSRGLSEAFF. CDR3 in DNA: TGTGCCAGCAGCAGTTCCAGGGGGCTTAGTGAAGCTTTCTTT.

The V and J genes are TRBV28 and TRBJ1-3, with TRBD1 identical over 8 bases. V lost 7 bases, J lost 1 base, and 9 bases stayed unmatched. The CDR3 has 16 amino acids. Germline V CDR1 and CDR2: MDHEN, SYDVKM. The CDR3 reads CASNGQGRESGNTIYF. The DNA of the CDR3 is TGTGCCAGCAACGGACAGGGTAGGGAGTCTGGAAACACCATATATTTT.

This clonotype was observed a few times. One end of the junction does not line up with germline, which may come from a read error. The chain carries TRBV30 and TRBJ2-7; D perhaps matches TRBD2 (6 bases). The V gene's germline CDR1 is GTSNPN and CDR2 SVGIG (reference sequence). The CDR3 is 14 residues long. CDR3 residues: CAWSLTGSAYERYF. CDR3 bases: TGTGCCTGGAGTCTAACCGGGAGTGCCTACGAGCGGTACTTC.

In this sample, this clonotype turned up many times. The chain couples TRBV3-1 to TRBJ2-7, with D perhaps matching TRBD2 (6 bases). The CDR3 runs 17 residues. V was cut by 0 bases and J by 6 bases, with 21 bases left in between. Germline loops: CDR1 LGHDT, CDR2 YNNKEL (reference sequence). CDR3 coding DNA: TGTGCCAGCAGCCAAGATCGTTGGGACTGGAAGGGAAGCGAGCAGTACTTC. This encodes CASSQDRWDWKGSEQYF.

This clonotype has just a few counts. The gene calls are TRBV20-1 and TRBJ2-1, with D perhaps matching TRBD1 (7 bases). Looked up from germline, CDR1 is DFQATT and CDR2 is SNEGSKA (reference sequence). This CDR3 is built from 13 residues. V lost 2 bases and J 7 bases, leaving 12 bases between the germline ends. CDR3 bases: TGCAGTGCTAGAAGCAGGGGGAGGAATGAGCAGTTCTTC. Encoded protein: CSARSRGRNEQFF.

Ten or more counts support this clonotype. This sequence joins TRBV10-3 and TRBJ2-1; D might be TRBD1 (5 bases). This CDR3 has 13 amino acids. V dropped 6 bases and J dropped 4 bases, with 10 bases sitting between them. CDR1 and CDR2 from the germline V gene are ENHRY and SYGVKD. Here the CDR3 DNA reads TGTGCCATCAGCTCGACAGAGTACAATGAGCAGTTCTTC. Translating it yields CAISSTEYNEQFF.

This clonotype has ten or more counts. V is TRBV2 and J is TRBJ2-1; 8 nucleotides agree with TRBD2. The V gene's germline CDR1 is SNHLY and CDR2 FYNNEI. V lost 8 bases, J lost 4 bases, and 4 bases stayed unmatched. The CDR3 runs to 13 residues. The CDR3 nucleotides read TGTGCCAGCCGCCCTAGCGGGTACAATGAGCAGTTCTTC. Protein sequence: CASRPSGYNEQFF.

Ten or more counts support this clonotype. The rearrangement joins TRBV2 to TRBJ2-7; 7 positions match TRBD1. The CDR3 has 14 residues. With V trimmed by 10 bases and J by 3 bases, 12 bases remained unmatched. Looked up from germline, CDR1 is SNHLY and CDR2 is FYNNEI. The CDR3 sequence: CATSWDSDYYEQYF. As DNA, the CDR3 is TGTGCCACTAGCTGGGACAGCGATTACTACGAGCAGTACTTC.

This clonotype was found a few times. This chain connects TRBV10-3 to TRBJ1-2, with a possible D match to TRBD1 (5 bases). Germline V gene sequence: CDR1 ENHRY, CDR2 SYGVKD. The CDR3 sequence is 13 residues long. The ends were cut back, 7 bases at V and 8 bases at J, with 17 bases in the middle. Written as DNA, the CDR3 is TGTGCCATCACCACGGGACCGGTGGGAGGCTACACCTTC. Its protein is CAITTGPVGGYTF.

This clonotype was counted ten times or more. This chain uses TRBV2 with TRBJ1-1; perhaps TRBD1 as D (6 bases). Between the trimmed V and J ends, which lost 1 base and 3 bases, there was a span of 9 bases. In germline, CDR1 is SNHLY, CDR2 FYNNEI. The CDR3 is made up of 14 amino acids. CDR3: CASSEEGGDTEAFF. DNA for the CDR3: TGTGCCAGCAGTGAAGAGGGGGGTGACACTGAAGCTTTCTTT.

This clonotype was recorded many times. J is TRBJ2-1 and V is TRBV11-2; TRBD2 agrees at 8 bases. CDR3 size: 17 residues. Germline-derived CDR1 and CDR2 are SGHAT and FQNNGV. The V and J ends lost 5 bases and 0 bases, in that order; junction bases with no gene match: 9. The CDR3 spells CASSARGAGGSYNEQFF. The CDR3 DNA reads TGTGCCAGCAGCGCCCGAGGCGCGGGAGGCTCCTACAATGAGCAGTTCTTC.

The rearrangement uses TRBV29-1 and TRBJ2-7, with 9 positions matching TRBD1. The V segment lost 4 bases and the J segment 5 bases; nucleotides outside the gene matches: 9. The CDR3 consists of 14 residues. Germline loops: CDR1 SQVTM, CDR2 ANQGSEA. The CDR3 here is CSVVGGTGIHEQYF. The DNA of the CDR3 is TGCAGCGTTGTGGGCGGGACAGGGATCCACGAGCAGTACTTC.

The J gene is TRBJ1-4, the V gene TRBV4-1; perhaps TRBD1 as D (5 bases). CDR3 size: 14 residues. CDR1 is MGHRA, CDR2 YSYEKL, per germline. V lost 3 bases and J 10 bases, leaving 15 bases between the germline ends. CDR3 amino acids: CASSHSGGDGKLFF. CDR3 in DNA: TGCGCCAGCAGCCACTCTGGGGGTGACGGAAAACTGTTTTTT.

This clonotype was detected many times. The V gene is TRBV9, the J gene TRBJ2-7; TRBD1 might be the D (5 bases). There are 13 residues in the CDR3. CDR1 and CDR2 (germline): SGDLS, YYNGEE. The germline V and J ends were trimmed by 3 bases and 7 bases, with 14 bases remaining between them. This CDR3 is CASSGQNPTEQYF. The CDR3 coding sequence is TGTGCCAGCAGCGGACAGAACCCTACGGAGCAGTACTTC. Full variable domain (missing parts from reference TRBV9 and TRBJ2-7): DSGVTQTPKHLITATGQRVTLRCSPRSGDLSVYWYQQSLDQGLQFLIQYYNGEERAKGNILERFSAQQFPDLHSELNLSSLELGDSALYFCASSGQNPTEQYFGPGTRLTVT.

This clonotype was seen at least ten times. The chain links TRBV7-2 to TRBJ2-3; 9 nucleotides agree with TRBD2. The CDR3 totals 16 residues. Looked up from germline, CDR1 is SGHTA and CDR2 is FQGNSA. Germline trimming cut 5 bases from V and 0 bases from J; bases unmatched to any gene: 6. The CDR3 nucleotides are TGTGCCAGCAGCGTTACTAGCGGGCTGAGCACAGATACGCAGTATTTT. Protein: CASSVTSGLSTDTQYF.

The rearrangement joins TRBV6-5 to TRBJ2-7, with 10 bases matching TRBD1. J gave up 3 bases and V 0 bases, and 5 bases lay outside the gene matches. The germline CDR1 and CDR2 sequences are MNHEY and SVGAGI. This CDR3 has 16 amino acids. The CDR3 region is CASSYSDGTGDYEQYF. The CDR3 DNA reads TGTGCCAGCAGTTACTCAGATGGGACAGGGGACTACGAGCAGTACTTC.

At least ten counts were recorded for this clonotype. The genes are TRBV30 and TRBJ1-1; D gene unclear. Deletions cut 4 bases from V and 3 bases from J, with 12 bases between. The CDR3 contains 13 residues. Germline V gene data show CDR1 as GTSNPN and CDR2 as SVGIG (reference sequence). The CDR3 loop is CAWNGGRDTEAFF. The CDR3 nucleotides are TGTGCCTGGAACGGAGGGAGAGACACTGAAGCTTTCTTT.

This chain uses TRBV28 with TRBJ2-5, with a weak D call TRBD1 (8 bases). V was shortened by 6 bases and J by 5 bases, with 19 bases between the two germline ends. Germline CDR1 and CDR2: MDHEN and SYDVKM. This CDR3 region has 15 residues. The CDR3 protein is CASSPGQGGRETQYF. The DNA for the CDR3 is TGTGCCAGCAGCCCAGGACAGGGAGGGAGGGAGACCCAGTACTTC.

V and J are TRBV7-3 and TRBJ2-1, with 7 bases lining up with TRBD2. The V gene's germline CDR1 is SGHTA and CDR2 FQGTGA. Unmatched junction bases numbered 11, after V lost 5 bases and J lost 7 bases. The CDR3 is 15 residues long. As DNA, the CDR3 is TGTGCCAGCAGCCTGATGGCGGGAGCTTGGAATGAGCAGTTCTTC. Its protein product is CASSLMAGAWNEQFF.

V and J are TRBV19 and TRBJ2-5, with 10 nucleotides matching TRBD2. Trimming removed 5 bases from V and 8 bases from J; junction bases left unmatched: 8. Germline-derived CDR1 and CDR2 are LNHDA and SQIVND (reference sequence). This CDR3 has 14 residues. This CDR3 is CASSPIAGGPTQYF. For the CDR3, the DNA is TGTGCCAGTAGTCCTATAGCGGGAGGCCCCACCCAGTACTTC.

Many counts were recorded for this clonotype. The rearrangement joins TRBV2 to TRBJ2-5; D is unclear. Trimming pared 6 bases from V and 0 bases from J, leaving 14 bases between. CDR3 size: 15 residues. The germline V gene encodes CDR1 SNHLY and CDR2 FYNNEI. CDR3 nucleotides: TGTGCCAGCAGCCAGAGTATTCTGTACCAAGAGACCCAGTACTTC. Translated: CASSQSILYQETQYF.

CDR3 nucleotide sequence: TGTGCCGGTAGAGGGGGGAGGGGCAACTACGAGCAGTACTTC. Translation gives CAGRGGRGNYEQYF. The chain joins TRBV6-1 to TRBJ2-7; weak D call: TRBD2 (7 bases). Germline lookup yields CDR1 MNHNS and CDR2 SASEGT. V gave up 11 bases and J gave up 3 bases, with 20 bases separating them. The CDR3 sequence is 14 residues long.

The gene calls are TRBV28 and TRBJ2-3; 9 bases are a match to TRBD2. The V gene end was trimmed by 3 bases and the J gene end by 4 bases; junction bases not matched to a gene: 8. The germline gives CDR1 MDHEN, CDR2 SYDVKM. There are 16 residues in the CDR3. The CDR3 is CASSFLAGVGSDTQYF. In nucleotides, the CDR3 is TGTGCCAGCAGTTTTTTAGCGGGAGTTGGTTCAGATACGCAGTATTTT.